The next 9 T cell receptor beta chains were all read from a single sample in a study of blood T cell repertoires in COVID-19 (dated by TCRdb to about 2020). The method behind the library was the immunoSEQ multiplex PCR assay. This immuneACCESS table, as held by TCRdb, lists in-frame sequences with V and J called but not all clones. Of the missing ones, under half trace to an unresolved V gene in checked studies; the others have no known cause. For this sample there are 200,000 or so clones; 70% to 90% appear just once. The top ten clones comprise 0.7% to 0.95% of the sample. Sequenced: peripheral blood. These receptors all come from a woman aged 70-85 years with acute or convalescent COVID-19.

The chain recombines TRBV2 with TRBJ1-3, with D hard to call. Trimming removed 3 bases at V and 0 bases at J, with 6 bases between. The CDR3 runs to 14 residues. From germline, CDR1 is SNHLY and CDR2 FYNNEI. The DNA of the CDR3 is TGTGCCAGCAGTGATTGGAGCTCTGGAAACACCATATATTTT. Translation gives CASSDWSSGNTIYF.

This chain connects TRBV5-1 to TRBJ1-2, with a weak D call TRBD1 (6 bases). The germline CDR1 and CDR2 sequences are SGHRS and YFSETQ. This CDR3 has 13 amino acids. Trimming removed 6 bases at V and 7 bases at J, with 16 bases between. The DNA for the CDR3 is TGCGCCAGCACCCCCGATGGGGGCGGTGGCTACACCTTC. This translates into CASTPDGGGGYTF.

This chain uses TRBV5-1 with TRBJ1-1; D might be TRBD1 (5 bases). The CDR3 loop spans 15 amino acids. Trimming shortened V by 1 base and J by 8 bases, and 18 bases separated the two germline ends. Germline V gene data show CDR1 as SGHRS and CDR2 as YFSETQ. This CDR3 is CASSLSVGGEGEAFF. The CDR3 nucleotides are TGCGCCAGCAGCTTGAGTGTGGGGGGTGAAGGGGAAGCTTTCTTT. The full variable domain, rest sourced from reference TRBV5-1 and TRBJ1-1, is KAGVTQTPRYLIKTRGQQVTLSCSPISGHRSVSWYQQTPGQGLQFLFEYFSETQRNKGNFPGRFSGRQFSNSRSEMNVSTLELGDSALYLCASSLSVGGEGEAFFGQGTRLTVV.

The chain uses TRBV5-4 and TRBJ2-7; no reliable D call. Trimming took off 0 bases at V and 1 base at J, with 11 bases between the two ends. This CDR3 is built from 15 residues. Germline assignment: CDR1 SGHNT and CDR2 YYREEE (reference sequence). The CDR3 sequence is CASSLEAGSSYEQYF. DNA for the CDR3: TGTGCCAGCAGCTTGGAGGCAGGTAGTTCCTACGAGCAGTACTTC.

The rearrangement links TRBV7-2 to TRBJ1-4; D is possibly TRBD1 (5 bases). CDR3 length: 14 residues. Germline loops: CDR1 SGHTA, CDR2 FQGNSA. The V gene lost 2 bases and the J gene lost 7 bases, with 11 bases spanning the gap. This CDR3 reads CASSLSWGGEKLFF. For the CDR3, the DNA is TGTGCCAGCAGCTTATCTTGGGGGGGTGAAAAACTGTTTTTT.

The V gene is TRBV7-9, the J gene TRBJ1-5; 7 bases are shared with TRBD1. This CDR3 is built from 18 residues. Trimming removed 5 bases from V and 0 bases from J; junction bases left unmatched: 13. Looked up from germline, CDR1 is SEHNR and CDR2 is FQNEAQ (reference sequence). Here the CDR3 reads CASSPTRGTQNSNQPQHF. In DNA, the CDR3 is TGTGCCAGCAGCCCAACCAGGGGGACGCAGAATAGCAATCAGCCCCAGCATTTT. Looking up the rest from reference TRBV7-9 and TRBJ1-5 gives the full variable domain: DTGVSQNPRHKITKRGQNVTFRCDPISEHNRLYWYRQTLGQGPEFLTYFQNEAQLEKSRLLSDRFSAERPKGSFSTLEIQRTEQGDSAMYLCASSPTRGTQNSNQPQHFGDGTRLSIL.

The CDR3 protein is CASSSGPGEAFF. The CDR3 DNA reads as TGTGCCAGCAGCTCTGGCCCGGGGGAAGCTTTCTTT. The chain couples TRBV7-3 to TRBJ1-1; D remains ambiguous. Germline V lookup: CDR1 SGHTA, CDR2 FQGTGA. CDR3 length: 12 residues. Trimming took off 4 bases at V and 8 bases at J, with 11 bases between the two ends.

This sequence joins TRBV24-1 and TRBJ2-3; TRBD2 agrees at 10 bases. Per germline, CDR1 KGHDR and CDR2 SFDVKD. The length of the CDR3 is 16 residues. J was trimmed by 3 bases and V by 3 bases; bases with no gene match: 5. CDR3 DNA sequence: TGTGCCACCAGTGATGGGACTAGCGTGGGAACAGATACGCAGTATTTT. Translating it yields CATSDGTSVGTDTQYF.

The V call is TRBV2, the J call TRBJ2-5; 7 bases agree with TRBD2. Trimming took 10 bases from V and 2 from J; bases not matched to a gene: 7. Looked up from germline, CDR1 is SNHLY and CDR2 is FYNNEI. The CDR3 length is 13 residues. The CDR3 loop is CATGGGLQETQYF. CDR3 DNA sequence: TGTGCCACTGGCGGGGGTCTACAAGAGACCCAGTACTTC.